Below, 30 T cell receptor beta chains from the same sample are listed, as sequenced in a study of cytomegalovirus exposure and HLA in healthy donors. The PCR employed 60 Vbeta primers together with 13 Jbeta primers. Data came from immunoSEQ multiplex PCR; TCRdb stores just in-frame clones and leaves some out. The data contain 140,000 to 150,000 clones, 60% to 80% of them singletons. The sequenced sample was PBMCs. Receptors were obtained from a middle-aged woman in good health and CMV-seropositive.

The table lists this clone with a few counts. CDR3 residues: CASSQPGDNTEAFF. The CDR3 coding sequence is TGTGCCAGCAGTCAACCGGGGGACAACACTGAAGCTTTCTTT. This chain joins TRBV27 and TRBJ1-1, with D possibly being TRBD1 (5 bases). Germline assignment: CDR1 MNHEY and CDR2 SMNVEV (reference sequence). V dropped 5 bases and J dropped 2 bases, with 12 bases sitting between them. This CDR3 is 14 amino acids long.

The chain employs TRBV9 and TRBJ2-2; 8 bases match TRBD2. V lost 2 bases to trimming and J lost 7 bases; unmatched junction nucleotides: 7. The CDR3 runs to 15 residues. From germline, CDR1 is SGDLS and CDR2 YYNGEE. CDR3 nucleotide sequence: TGTGCCAGCAGCGTCAACCCCGGGGGGGACGGGGAGCTGTTTTTT. Its translation: CASSVNPGGDGELFF.

The J gene is TRBJ1-4, the V gene TRBV9, with TRBD1 matching 8 bases. The CDR3 consists of 14 residues. V shed 4 bases and J 8 bases; nucleotides not matched to a gene: 7. Germline V gene sequence: CDR1 SGDLS, CDR2 YYNGEE. The CDR3 nucleotides are TGTGCCAGCAGCCCTGACAGGGGACGAGAAAAACTGTTTTTT. Translation gives CASSPDRGREKLFF.

The chain employs TRBV4-1 and TRBJ1-1; 8 nucleotides agree with TRBD1. Per the germline V gene, CDR1 is MGHRA and CDR2 is YSYEKL. The CDR3 is 17 residues long. V was pared by 0 bases and J by 0 bases, with 6 bases of the junction left unmatched. The CDR3 loop reads CASSQDSLTGVNTEAFF. Written as DNA, the CDR3 is TGCGCCAGCAGCCAAGATTCTTTGACAGGGGTGAACACTGAAGCTTTCTTT.

The J gene is TRBJ2-5, the V gene TRBV5-6; perhaps TRBD2 as D (6 bases). There are 15 residues in the CDR3. V was shortened by 0 bases and J by 4 bases, with 13 bases between the two germline ends. Germline V gene data show CDR1 as SGHDT and CDR2 as YYEEEE. CDR3 sequence: CASSLVFGDSETQYF. CDR3 DNA: TGTGCCAGCAGCTTGGTGTTTGGGGACTCAGAGACCCAGTACTTC.

The count of this clone is one. The chain joins TRBV10-2 to TRBJ2-3; TRBD2 matches at 11 bases. Per the germline V gene, CDR1 is WSHSY and CDR2 is SAAADI. Losses at the gene ends were 6 bases for V and 2 bases for J; bases not matched to a gene: 4. The length of the CDR3 is 15 residues. The CDR3 region is CASRLAGGSTDTQYF. The CDR3 bases are TGCGCCAGCAGGCTAGCGGGGGGATCCACAGATACGCAGTATTTT.

The V gene is TRBV4-1, the J gene TRBJ2-2; weak D call: TRBD2 (5 bases). The germline CDR1 and CDR2 sequences are MGHRA and YSYEKL. The V gene lost 3 bases and the J gene lost 2 bases, with 13 bases spanning the gap. The CDR3 loop spans 16 amino acids. The CDR3 sequence is CASSQEGLLNTGELFF. The CDR3, as DNA: TGCGCCAGCAGCCAGGAAGGACTTCTCAACACCGGGGAGCTGTTTTTT.

The chain joins TRBV23-1 to TRBJ1-1; D is undetermined. TRBV23-1 belongs to the ORF category, with a function that is uncertain. The germline V and J ends were trimmed by 4 bases and 2 bases, with 14 bases remaining between them. This CDR3 region has 15 residues. CDR3 sequence reads: CASSRDPRVNTEAFF. As DNA, the CDR3 is TGCGCCAGCAGTCGGGATCCGAGGGTCAACACTGAAGCTTTCTTT.

The chain carries TRBV7-9 and TRBJ2-3; possible D gene TRBD2, 6 bases. The CDR3 is made up of 17 amino acids. V lost 5 bases and J lost 4, with 22 bases in between. The germline V gene has CDR1 SEHNR and CDR2 FQNEAQ (reference sequence). In DNA form, the CDR3 reads TGTGCCAGCAGCACACGTGGACTAACCCAGTACCCAGATACGCAGTATTTT. Encoded protein: CASSTRGLTQYPDTQYF. The full variable domain, rest sourced from reference TRBV7-9 and TRBJ2-3, is DTGVSQNPRHKITKRGQNVTFRCDPISEHNRLYWYRQTLGQGPEFLTYFQNEAQLEKSRLLSDRFSAERPKGSFSTLEIQRTEQGDSAMYLCASSTRGLTQYPDTQYFGPGTRLTVL.

The rearrangement links TRBV6-6 to TRBJ1-2; possible D gene TRBD1, 6 bases. This CDR3 comprises 14 residues. V lost 6 bases to trimming and J lost 6 bases, with 17 bases between them. CDR1 MNHNY and CDR2 SVGAGI come from the germline V gene (reference sequence). In nucleotides, the CDR3 is TGTGCCAGCAGGGACAGCTACCGAGGGAATGGCTACACCTTC. The encoded protein is CASRDSYRGNGYTF.

V is TRBV21-1 and J is TRBJ2-4; no check of the table's D call, TRBD1, against the DNA was made. TRBV21-1 corresponds to a pseudogene. The CDR3 consists of 14 residues. CDR3 in amino acids: CASGQRDRENIQYF. CDR3 nucleotide sequence: TGTGCCAGCGGACAAAGGGACAGAGAAAACATTCAGTACTTC.

The chain is built from TRBV29-1 and TRBJ1-1; TRBD1 matches at 7 bases. V lost 3 bases to trimming and J lost 8 bases; unmatched junction nucleotides: 9. The length of the CDR3 is 13 residues. Germline V gene sequence: CDR1 SQVTM, CDR2 ANQGSEA. The DNA for the CDR3 is TGCAGCGTTGAGGTCTGGACAGGTCGCGAAGCTTTCTTT. It translates to CSVEVWTGREAFF. The full variable domain, with the rest looked up from reference TRBV29-1 and TRBJ1-1, is SAVISQKPSRDICQRGTSLTIQCQVDSQVTMMFWYRQQPGQSLTLIATANQGSEATYESGFVIDKFPISRPNLTFSTLTVSNMSPEDSSIYLCSVEVWTGREAFFGQGTRLTVV.

The CDR3 sequence: CASSESTSAGKTQYF. CDR3 sequence (DNA): TGTGCCAGCAGTGAATCGACTAGCGCTGGCAAGACCCAGTACTTC. The chain carries TRBV2 and TRBJ2-5; 8 nucleotides agree with TRBD2. The CDR3 is 15 amino acids. Trimming at V came to 2 bases and at J to 6 bases, leaving 8 bases not matched to a gene. Germline CDR1 and CDR2: SNHLY and FYNNEI. Using reference TRBV2 and TRBJ2-5 for the parts outside the CDR3, the full variable domain is EPEVTQTPSHQVTQMGQEVILRCVPISNHLYFYWYRQILGQKVEFLVSFYNNEISEKSEIFDDQFSVERPDGSNFTLKIRSTKLEDSAMYFCASSESTSAGKTQYFGPGTRLLVL.

The gene calls are TRBV5-1 and TRBJ2-1; tentatively, D is TRBD1 (5 bases). Per germline, CDR1 SGHRS and CDR2 YFSETQ. This CDR3 is built from 13 residues. V lost 0 bases and J 6 bases, leaving 7 bases between the germline ends. The CDR3 sequence: CASSLGQLNEQFF. CDR3 coding DNA: TGCGCCAGCAGCTTGGGACAGCTCAATGAGCAGTTCTTC. Full variable domain (outside the CDR3, taken from reference TRBV5-1 and TRBJ2-1): KAGVTQTPRYLIKTRGQQVTLSCSPISGHRSVSWYQQTPGQGLQFLFEYFSETQRNKGNFPGRFSGRQFSNSRSEMNVSTLELGDSALYLCASSLGQLNEQFFGPGTRLTVL.

This clone has just a few counts. The chain carries TRBV6-5 and TRBJ2-1; 11 nucleotides align to TRBD2. Germline assignment: CDR1 MNHEY and CDR2 SVGAGI. V lost 0 bases, J lost 10 bases, and 5 bases stayed unmatched. The CDR3 length is 15 residues. The DNA of the CDR3 is TGTGCCAGCAGTTACTCCGGACTAGCGGGTGCGGAGCAGTTCTTC. Its translation: CASSYSGLAGAEQFF.

CDR3 region: CASSSRQGLYQPQHF. CDR3 DNA: TGTGCCAGCAGTTCTCGACAGGGTTTGTACCAGCCCCAGCATTTT. The rearrangement uses TRBV28 and TRBJ1-5, with 7 bases fitting TRBD1. The CDR3 has 15 residues. V was clipped by 4 bases and J by 7 bases; unmatched bases: 10. From germline, CDR1 is MDHEN and CDR2 SYDVKM. The variable domain in full, completed from reference TRBV28 and TRBJ1-5, reads DVKVTQSSRYLVKRTGEKVFLECVQDMDHENMFWYRQDPGLGLRLIYFSYDVKMKEKGDIPEGYSVSREKKERFSLILESASTNQTSMYLCASSSRQGLYQPQHFGDGTRLSIL.

This chain uses TRBV15 with TRBJ2-3, with TRBD2 matching 14 bases. Germline CDR1 and CDR2: LNHNV and YYDKDF (reference sequence). The length of the CDR3 is 13 residues. The V and J ends lost 9 bases and 4 bases, in that order; junction bases with no gene match: 0. The CDR3 bases are TGTGCCACGGGACTAGCGGGGGCAGATACGCAGTATTTT. Protein: CATGLAGADTQYF. The complete variable domain, with remaining parts taken from reference TRBV15 and TRBJ2-3, reads DAMVIQNPRYQVTQFGKPVTLSCSQTLNHNVMYWYQQKSSQAPKLLFHYYDKDFNNEADTPDNFQSRRPNTSFCFLDIRSPGLGDTAMYLCATGLAGADTQYFGPGTRLTVL.

V usage is TRBV10-3 and J usage is TRBJ2-3; D might be TRBD2 (6 bases). CDR1 is ENHRY and CDR2 is SYGVKD in the germline V gene. CDR3 size: 13 residues. V lost 4 bases, J lost 6 bases, and 11 bases lay in between. The CDR3 DNA is TGTGCCATCAGTGCGCCGGGGAGGGATACGCAGTATTTT. Amino acid sequence: CAISAPGRDTQYF.

This clone has a handful of counts. This chain links TRBV7-3 with TRBJ1-2; D remains unclear. V gave up 5 bases and J gave up 6 bases, with 16 bases separating them. CDR1 is SGHTA, CDR2 FQGTGA, per germline. This CDR3 region has 14 residues. The CDR3 sequence is CASSPVGGVDGYTF. The CDR3 DNA sequence: TGTGCCAGCAGCCCCGTTGGAGGCGTCGATGGCTACACCTTC.

The genes are TRBV6-6 and TRBJ2-7, with 9 bases aligning to TRBD1. J was trimmed by 0 bases and V by 0 bases; bases with no gene match: 0. Looked up from germline, CDR1 is MNHNY and CDR2 is SVGAGI (reference sequence). The CDR3 has 15 amino acids. The CDR3 region is CASSYSTGGSYEQYF. As DNA, the CDR3 is TGTGCCAGCAGTTACTCGACAGGGGGCTCCTACGAGCAGTACTTC.

In nucleotides, the CDR3 is TGTGCCAGTAGTATAATGAGGAACACTGAAGCTTTCTTT. This sequence encodes CASSIMRNTEAFF. J is TRBJ1-1 and V is TRBV19, with no clear D. V lost 2 bases, J lost 1 base, and 5 bases lay in between. Germline V lookup: CDR1 LNHDA, CDR2 SQIVND (reference sequence). This CDR3 is 13 amino acids long.

V gene TRBV5-1 combines with J gene TRBJ2-3; TRBD2 matches 8 bases. Trimming took 0 bases from V and 4 from J; bases not matched to a gene: 4. The CDR3 runs 15 residues. CDR1 and CDR2 from the germline V gene are SGHRS and YFSETQ. For the CDR3, the DNA is TGCGCCAGCAGCTTGGCGGGGGGGCCATCAGATACGCAGTATTTT. It encodes CASSLAGGPSDTQYF.

This clone has just one count. This chain connects TRBV18 to TRBJ2-1, with 12 bases identical to TRBD2. Looked up from germline, CDR1 is KGHSH and CDR2 is LQKENI. V was pared by 0 bases and J by 7 bases, with 7 bases of the junction left unmatched. The CDR3 is 17 residues long. The CDR3 DNA reads as TGTGCCAGCTCACCACCGGGGACTAGCGGGTATAGGAATGAGCAGTTCTTC. Amino acids: CASSPPGTSGYRNEQFF.

This chain's CDR3 is CASSLSGTTVVHQPQHF. The CDR3 DNA reads TGTGCCAGCAGTTTAAGTGGGACAACTGTCGTCCATCAGCCCCAGCATTTT. The chain has TRBV27 and TRBJ1-5, with a possible D match to TRBD1 (6 bases). Germline V lookup: CDR1 MNHEY, CDR2 SMNVEV (reference sequence). Deletions cut 2 bases from V and 5 bases from J, with 19 bases between. The CDR3 loop spans 17 amino acids.

The rearrangement joins TRBV7-2 to TRBJ1-2, with D hard to call. The V end lost 5 bases, the J end lost 8 bases, and 15 bases lay between the germline ends. This CDR3 is built from 13 residues. CDR1 is SGHTA and CDR2 is FQGNSA in the germline V gene. CDR3 amino acids: CASSQGGLRGYTF. CDR3 nucleotide sequence: TGTGCCAGCAGCCAAGGCGGACTCCGCGGCTACACCTTC.

V and J are TRBV13 and TRBJ1-1, with D possibly matching TRBD1 (5 bases). Trimming pared 5 bases from V and 4 bases from J, leaving 17 bases between. The CDR3 consists of 15 residues. Germline values: CDR1 PRHDT, CDR2 FYEKMQ (reference sequence). CDR3 sequence reads: CASSPTLGGGTEAFF. In DNA form, the CDR3 reads TGTGCCAGCAGCCCAACCCTGGGGGGGGGCACTGAAGCTTTCTTT.

The chain has TRBV6-5 and TRBJ2-2; 7 bases are a match to TRBD1. Germline loops: CDR1 MNHEY, CDR2 SVGAGI. The CDR3 has 15 amino acids. Germline trimming cut 0 bases from V and 5 bases from J; bases unmatched to any gene: 3. CDR3 DNA: TGTGCCAGCAGTTACTCCACAGGGGTTACCGGGGAGCTGTTTTTT. This codes for CASSYSTGVTGELFF.

This clone showed up just once. The chain uses TRBV7-2 and TRBJ2-3, with a possible D match to TRBD1 (5 bases). V lost 2 bases to trimming and J lost 0 bases, with 12 bases between them. CDR1 and CDR2 (germline): SGHTA, FQGNSA. The CDR3 has 16 residues. In DNA, the CDR3 is TGTGCCAGCAGCTTATTTTTGACAGCTAGCACAGATACGCAGTATTTT. Translating it yields CASSLFLTASTDTQYF.

The chain is built from TRBV10-1 and TRBJ2-3; TRBD1 matches at 7 bases. Trimming at V came to 0 bases and at J to 1 base, leaving 4 bases not matched to a gene. The CDR3 runs to 16 residues. CDR1 is WNHNN and CDR2 is SYGVQD in the germline V gene (reference sequence). The CDR3: CASSESRTGGTDTQYF. CDR3 coding DNA: TGCGCCAGCAGTGAGTCTCGGACAGGCGGCACAGATACGCAGTATTTT.

The chain couples TRBV7-9 to TRBJ2-1; D not resolved. From germline, CDR1 is SEHNR and CDR2 FQNEAQ (reference sequence). Deletions cut 1 base from V and 7 bases from J, with 8 bases between. The CDR3 totals 13 residues. The CDR3: CASSLELVNEQFF. The DNA of the CDR3 is TGTGCCAGCAGCTTAGAACTTGTAAATGAGCAGTTCTTC.